This T cell receptor beta chain was profiled in a study of T cells in Graves' hyperthyroidism and ophthalmopathy. Study results and limitations: A model built on 13 V-J features separated ophthalmopathy from stable hyperthyroidism. The majority of expanded thyroid clonotypes above 0.001 also appeared in blood.

This clonotype appeared many times. Its matching antigen is unknown. CDR1 ENHRY and CDR2 SYGVKD come from the germline V gene. Trimming stripped 3 bases from V and 7 bases from J, with 19 bases between. CDR3 length: 15 amino acids. Clinical symptoms, serum thyroxine and TRAb, thyroid ultrasound and orbital computed tomography were used for the diagnoses. The investigators amplified TCR beta CDR3 regions from RNA transcripts. First-round RT-PCR with HTBI primers amplified the TCR CDR3 region. TCRdb re-analysed the multiplex PCR reads in MiXCR, keeping a single row per CDR3 protein. The sample yields 250,000 to 400,000 distinct CDR3 sequences, roughly 15% seen once.

The TCR originated in a woman aged 40 to 55 with Graves' ophthalmopathy. The sample taken for sequencing was blood. This rearrangement joins TRBV10-3 to TRBJ2-7, with D unresolved. The CDR3 DNA sequence: TGTGCCATCAGTGATAGGTCCGGAGTCCGCTCTGAGCAGTACTTC. This codes for CAISDRSGVRSEQYF.